This entry describes one T cell receptor beta chain. Its antigen is unidentified. This record belongs to a study of T cell responses to AZD1222 COVID-19 vaccine. Whole-study results and caveats: Regions left unmutated in variants are reportedly the target of nearly half of spike-specific TCRs. Scientists sampled the repertoires only once the peak T cell response had passed. In a largely white British group with more females than males, clonal diversity was possibly underestimated.

Only in-frame clones appear in the TCRdb table, and some are missing; sequencing was by immunoSEQ multiplex PCR. The sample has 150,000 to 200,000 clones; just over 90% are singletons. The CDR3 has 12 amino acids. Germline values: CDR1 SGHAT, CDR2 FQNNGV. The V gene end was trimmed by 5 bases and the J gene end by 7 bases; junction bases not matched to a gene: 4. The sequences come from peripheral blood, collected 28 days after the second AZD1222 dose. The chain employs TRBV11-2 and TRBJ1-1, with TRBD1 identical over 7 bases. The source of this sequence is an adult who received the AZD1222 COVID-19 vaccine. The CDR3, as DNA: TGTGCCAGCAGCCTGAGGGGGCTTGAAGCTTTCTTT. Translation: CASSLRGLEAFF.